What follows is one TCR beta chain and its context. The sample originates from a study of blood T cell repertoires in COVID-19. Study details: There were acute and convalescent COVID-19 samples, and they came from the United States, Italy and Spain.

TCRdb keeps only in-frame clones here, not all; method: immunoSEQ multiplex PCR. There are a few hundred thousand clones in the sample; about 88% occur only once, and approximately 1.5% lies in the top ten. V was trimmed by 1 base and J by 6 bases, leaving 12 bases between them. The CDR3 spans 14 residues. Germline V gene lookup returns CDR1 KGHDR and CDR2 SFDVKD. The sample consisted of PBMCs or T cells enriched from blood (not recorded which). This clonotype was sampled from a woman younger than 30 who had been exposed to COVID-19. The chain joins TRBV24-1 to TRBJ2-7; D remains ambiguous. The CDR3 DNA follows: TGTGCCACCAGTGATTTAAGCTGGCGGCTCGAGCAGTACTTC. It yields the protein CATSDLSWRLEQYF.